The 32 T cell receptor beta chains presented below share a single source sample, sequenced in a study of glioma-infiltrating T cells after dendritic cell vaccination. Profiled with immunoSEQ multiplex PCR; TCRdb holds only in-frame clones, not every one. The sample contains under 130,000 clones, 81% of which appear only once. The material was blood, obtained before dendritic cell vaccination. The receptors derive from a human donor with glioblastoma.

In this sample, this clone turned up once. This CDR3 is CASSLGDRTNTEAFF. Written as DNA, the CDR3 is TGTGCCAGCAGCTTGGGGGACAGGACTAACACTGAAGCTTTCTTT. The J gene is TRBJ1-1, the V gene TRBV7-9; 8 bases align to TRBD1. V was clipped by 3 bases and J by 2 bases; unmatched bases: 5. Looked up from germline, CDR1 is SEHNR and CDR2 is FQNEAQ (reference sequence). This CDR3 region has 15 residues. Variable domain in full (rest from reference TRBV7-9 and TRBJ1-1): DTGVSQNPRHKITKRGQNVTFRCDPISEHNRLYWYRQTLGQGPEFLTYFQNEAQLEKSRLLSDRFSAERPKGSFSTLEIQRTEQGDSAMYLCASSLGDRTNTEAFFGQGTRLTVV.

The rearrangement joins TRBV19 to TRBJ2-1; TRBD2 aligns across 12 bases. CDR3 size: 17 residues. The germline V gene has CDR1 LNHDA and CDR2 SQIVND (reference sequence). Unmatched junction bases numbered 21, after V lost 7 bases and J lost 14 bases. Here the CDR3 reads CASTHHQASGGAPLKFF. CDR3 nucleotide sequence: TGTGCCAGTACCCACCACCAGGCTAGCGGGGGGGCCCCCCTTAAGTTCTTC.

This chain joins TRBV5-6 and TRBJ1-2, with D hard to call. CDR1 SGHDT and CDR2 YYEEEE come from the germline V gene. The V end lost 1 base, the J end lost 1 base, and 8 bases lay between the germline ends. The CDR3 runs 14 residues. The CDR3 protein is CASSLPGYNYGYTF. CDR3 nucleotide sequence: TGTGCCAGCAGCTTGCCAGGTTATAACTATGGCTACACCTTC. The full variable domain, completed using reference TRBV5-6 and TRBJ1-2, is DAGVTQSPTHLIKTRGQQVTLRCSPKSGHDTVSWYQQALGQGPQFIFQYYEEEERQRGNFPDRFSGHQFPNYSSELNVNALLLGDSALYLCASSLPGYNYGYTFGSGTRLTVV.

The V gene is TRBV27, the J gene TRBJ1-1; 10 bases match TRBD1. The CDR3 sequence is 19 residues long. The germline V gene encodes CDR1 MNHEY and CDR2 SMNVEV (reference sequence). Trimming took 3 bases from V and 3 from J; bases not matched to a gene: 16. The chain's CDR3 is CASSFSNPLDRGRDTEAFF. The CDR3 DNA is TGTGCCAGCAGTTTCTCCAACCCCCTCGACAGGGGGCGAGACACTGAAGCTTTCTTT.

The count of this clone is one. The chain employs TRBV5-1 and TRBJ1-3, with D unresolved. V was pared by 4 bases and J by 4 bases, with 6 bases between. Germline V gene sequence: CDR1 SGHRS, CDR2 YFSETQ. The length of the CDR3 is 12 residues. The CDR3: CASSPSGNTIYF. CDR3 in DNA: TGCGCCAGCAGCCCTTCCGGAAACACCATATATTTT.

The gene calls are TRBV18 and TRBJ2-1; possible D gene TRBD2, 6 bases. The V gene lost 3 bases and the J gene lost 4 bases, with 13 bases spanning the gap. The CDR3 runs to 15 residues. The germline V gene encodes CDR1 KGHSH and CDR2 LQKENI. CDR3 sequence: CASSPMGLDYNEQFF. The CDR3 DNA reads TGTGCCAGCTCACCGATGGGACTCGATTACAATGAGCAGTTCTTC.

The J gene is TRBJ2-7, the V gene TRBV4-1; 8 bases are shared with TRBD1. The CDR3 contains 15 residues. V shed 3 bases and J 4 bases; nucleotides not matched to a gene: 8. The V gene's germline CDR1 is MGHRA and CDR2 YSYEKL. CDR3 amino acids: CASSQSGTGIYEQYF. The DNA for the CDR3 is TGCGCCAGCAGCCAGTCCGGGACAGGAATTTACGAGCAGTACTTC.

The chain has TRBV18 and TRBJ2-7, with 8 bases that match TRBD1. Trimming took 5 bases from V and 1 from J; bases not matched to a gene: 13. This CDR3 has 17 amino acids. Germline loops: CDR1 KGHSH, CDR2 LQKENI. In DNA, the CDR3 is TGTGCCAGCTCATTTTTCGGGACAGGTGAACGATCCTACGAGCAGTACTTC. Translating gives CASSFFGTGERSYEQYF.

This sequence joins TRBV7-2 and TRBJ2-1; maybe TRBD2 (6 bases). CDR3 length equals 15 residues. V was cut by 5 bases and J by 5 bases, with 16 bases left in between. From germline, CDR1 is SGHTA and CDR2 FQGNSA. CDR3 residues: CASSLTGVRNNEQFF. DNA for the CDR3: TGTGCCAGCAGCCTAACGGGGGTTAGGAACAATGAGCAGTTCTTC.

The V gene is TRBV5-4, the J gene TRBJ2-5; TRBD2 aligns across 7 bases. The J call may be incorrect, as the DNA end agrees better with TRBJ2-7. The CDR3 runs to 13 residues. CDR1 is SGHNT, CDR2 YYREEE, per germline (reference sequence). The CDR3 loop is CASSWGGSDEQYF. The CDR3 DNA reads TGTGCCAGCAGCTGGGGGGGGTCGGACGAGCAGTACTTC.

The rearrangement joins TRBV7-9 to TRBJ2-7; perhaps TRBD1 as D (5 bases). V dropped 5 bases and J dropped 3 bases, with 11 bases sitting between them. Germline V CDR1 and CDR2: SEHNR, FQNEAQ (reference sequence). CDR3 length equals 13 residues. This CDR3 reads CASSPGISYEQYF. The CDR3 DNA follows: TGTGCCAGCAGCCCAGGGATCAGCTACGAGCAGTACTTC.

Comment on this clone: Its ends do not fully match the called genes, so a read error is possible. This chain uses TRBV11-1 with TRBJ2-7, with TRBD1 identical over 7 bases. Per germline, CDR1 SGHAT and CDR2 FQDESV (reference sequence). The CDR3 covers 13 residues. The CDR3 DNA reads TGTGCCAGCAGATTAGGACAGGACTACGAGCAGTACTTC. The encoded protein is CASRLGQDYEQYF.

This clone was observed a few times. The CDR3 loop is CASSLQGVSADTQYF. The CDR3 DNA is TGCGCCAGCAGCTTACAGGGGGTGAGTGCAGATACGCAGTATTTT. The chain employs TRBV5-1 and TRBJ2-3; 8 bases match TRBD1. This CDR3 spans 15 amino acids. The J segment lost 4 bases and the V segment lost 2 bases, leaving 6 bases of the junction unmatched. Germline loops: CDR1 SGHRS, CDR2 YFSETQ.

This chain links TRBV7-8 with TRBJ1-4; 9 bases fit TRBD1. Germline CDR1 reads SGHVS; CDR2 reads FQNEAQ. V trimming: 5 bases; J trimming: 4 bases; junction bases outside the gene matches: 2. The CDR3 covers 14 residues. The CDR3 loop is CASSRTGDNEKLFF. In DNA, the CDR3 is TGTGCCAGCAGCCGGACAGGGGATAATGAAAAACTGTTTTTT.

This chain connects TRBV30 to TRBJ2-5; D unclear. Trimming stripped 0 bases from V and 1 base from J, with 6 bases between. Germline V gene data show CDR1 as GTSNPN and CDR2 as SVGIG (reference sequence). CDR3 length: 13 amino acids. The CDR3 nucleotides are TGTGCCTGGAGTGTAGCCCTCCAAGAGACCCAGTACTTC. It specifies CAWSVALQETQYF.

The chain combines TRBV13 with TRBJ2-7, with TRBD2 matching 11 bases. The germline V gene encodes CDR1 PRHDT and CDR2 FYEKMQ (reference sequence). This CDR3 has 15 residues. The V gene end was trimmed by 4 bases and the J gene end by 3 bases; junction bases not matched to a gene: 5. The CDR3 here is CASSSTSGGFYEQYF. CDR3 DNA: TGTGCCAGCAGCTCAACTAGCGGGGGTTTCTACGAGCAGTACTTC.

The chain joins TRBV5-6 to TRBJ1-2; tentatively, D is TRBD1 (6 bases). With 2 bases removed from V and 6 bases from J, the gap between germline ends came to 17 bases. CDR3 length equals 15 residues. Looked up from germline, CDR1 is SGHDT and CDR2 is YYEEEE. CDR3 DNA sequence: TGTGCCAGCAGCTTTGGTCTGACAGGTCACAATGGCTACACCTTC. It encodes CASSFGLTGHNGYTF.

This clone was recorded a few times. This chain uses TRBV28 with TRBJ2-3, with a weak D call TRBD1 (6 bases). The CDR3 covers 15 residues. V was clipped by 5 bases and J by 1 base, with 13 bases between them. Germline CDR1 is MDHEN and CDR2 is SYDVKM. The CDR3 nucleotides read TGTGCCAGCAGTCCGCAACAGGGAGGCACAGATACGCAGTATTTT. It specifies CASSPQQGGTDTQYF.

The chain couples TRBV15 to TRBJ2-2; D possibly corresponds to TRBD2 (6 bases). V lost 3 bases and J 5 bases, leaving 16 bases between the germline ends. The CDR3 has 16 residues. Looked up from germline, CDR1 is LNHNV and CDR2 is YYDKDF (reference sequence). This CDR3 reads CATSRRGRRGTGELFF. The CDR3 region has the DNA TGTGCCACCAGCAGGCGTGGGCGACGGGGGACCGGGGAGCTGTTTTTT.

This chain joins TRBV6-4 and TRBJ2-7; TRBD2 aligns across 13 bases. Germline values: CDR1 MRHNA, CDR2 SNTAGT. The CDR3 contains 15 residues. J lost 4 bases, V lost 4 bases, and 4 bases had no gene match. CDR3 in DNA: TGTGCCAGCAGTGCAGGACTAGCGGGGGTTTACGAGCAGTACTTC. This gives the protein CASSAGLAGVYEQYF.

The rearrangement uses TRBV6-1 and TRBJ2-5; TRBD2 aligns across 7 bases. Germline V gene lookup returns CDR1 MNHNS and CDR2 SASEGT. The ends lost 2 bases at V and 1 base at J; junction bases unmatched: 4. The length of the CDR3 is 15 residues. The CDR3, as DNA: TGTGCCAGCAGTGAATCGGGGACTACCCAAGAGACCCAGTACTTC. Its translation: CASSESGTTQETQYF.

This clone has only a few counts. CDR3 bases: TGTGCCAGCAGCCCCTCACTAGCGGGGGGTAGCGATACGCAGTATTTT. Protein product: CASSPSLAGGSDTQYF. The rearrangement joins TRBV4-2 to TRBJ2-3; 12 nucleotides match TRBD2. Losses at the gene ends were 4 bases for V and 6 bases for J; bases not matched to a gene: 8. CDR3 length equals 16 residues. Germline-derived CDR1 and CDR2 are LGHNA and YNFKEQ.

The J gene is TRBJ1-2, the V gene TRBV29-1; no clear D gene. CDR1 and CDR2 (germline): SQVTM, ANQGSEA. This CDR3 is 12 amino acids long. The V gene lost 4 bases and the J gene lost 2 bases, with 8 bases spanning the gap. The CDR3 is CSVVAPNYGYTF. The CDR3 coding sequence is TGCAGCGTTGTTGCGCCCAACTATGGCTACACCTTC. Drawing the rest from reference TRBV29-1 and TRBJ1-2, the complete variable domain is SAVISQKPSRDICQRGTSLTIQCQVDSQVTMMFWYRQQPGQSLTLIATANQGSEATYESGFVIDKFPISRPNLTFSTLTVSNMSPEDSSIYLCSVVAPNYGYTFGSGTRLTVV.

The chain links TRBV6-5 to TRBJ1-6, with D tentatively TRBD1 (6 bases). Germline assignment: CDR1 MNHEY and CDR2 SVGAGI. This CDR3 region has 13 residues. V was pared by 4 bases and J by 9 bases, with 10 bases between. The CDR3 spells CASSSTGISPLHF. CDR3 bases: TGTGCCAGCAGTTCTACAGGGATTTCACCCCTCCACTTT.

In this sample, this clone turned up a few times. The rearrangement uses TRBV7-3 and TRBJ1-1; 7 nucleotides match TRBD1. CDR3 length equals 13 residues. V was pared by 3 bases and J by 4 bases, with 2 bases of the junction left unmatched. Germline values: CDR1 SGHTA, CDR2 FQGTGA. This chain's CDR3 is CASSFTGVTEAFF. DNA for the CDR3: TGTGCCAGCAGCTTTACAGGGGTCACTGAAGCTTTCTTT.

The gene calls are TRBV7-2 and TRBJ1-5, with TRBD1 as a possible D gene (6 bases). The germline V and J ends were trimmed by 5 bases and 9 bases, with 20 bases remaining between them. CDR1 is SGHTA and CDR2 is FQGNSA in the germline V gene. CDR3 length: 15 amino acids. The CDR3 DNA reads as TGTGCCAGCAGCCCCCCCGGACAGCTGACGTGGCCCCAGCATTTT. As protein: CASSPPGQLTWPQHF.

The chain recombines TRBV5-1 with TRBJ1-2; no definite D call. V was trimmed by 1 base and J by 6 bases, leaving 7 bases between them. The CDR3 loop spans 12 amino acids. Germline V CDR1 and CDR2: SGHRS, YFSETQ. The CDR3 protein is CASSLSPDGYTF. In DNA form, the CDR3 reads TGCGCCAGCAGCTTGTCGCCGGATGGCTACACCTTC. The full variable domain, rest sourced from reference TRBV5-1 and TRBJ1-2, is KAGVTQTPRYLIKTRGQQVTLSCSPISGHRSVSWYQQTPGQGLQFLFEYFSETQRNKGNFPGRFSGRQFSNSRSEMNVSTLELGDSALYLCASSLSPDGYTFGSGTRLTVV.

The CDR3 region has the DNA TGTGCCAGCAGTTTATCGGCGGGAGGGTGGGGGCAAGATACGCAGTATTTT. Translation gives CASSLSAGGWGQDTQYF. The J gene is TRBJ2-3, the V gene TRBV27; TRBD2 matches at 9 bases. Germline lookup yields CDR1 MNHEY and CDR2 SMNVEV (reference sequence). This CDR3 has 17 residues. J lost 5 bases, V lost 0 bases, and 9 bases had no gene match.

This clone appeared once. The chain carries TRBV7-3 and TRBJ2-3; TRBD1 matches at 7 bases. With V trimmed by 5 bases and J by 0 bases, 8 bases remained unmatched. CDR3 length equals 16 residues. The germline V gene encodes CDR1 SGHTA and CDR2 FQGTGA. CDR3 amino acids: CASSPTQGFSTDTQYF. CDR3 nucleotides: TGTGCCAGCAGCCCAACACAGGGGTTTAGCACAGATACGCAGTATTTT. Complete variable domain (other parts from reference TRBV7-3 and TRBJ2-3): GAGVSQTPSNKVTEKGKYVELRCDPISGHTALYWYRQSLGQGPEFLIYFQGTGAADDSGLPNDRFFAVRPEGSVSTLKIQRTERGDSAVYLCASSPTQGFSTDTQYFGPGTRLTVL.

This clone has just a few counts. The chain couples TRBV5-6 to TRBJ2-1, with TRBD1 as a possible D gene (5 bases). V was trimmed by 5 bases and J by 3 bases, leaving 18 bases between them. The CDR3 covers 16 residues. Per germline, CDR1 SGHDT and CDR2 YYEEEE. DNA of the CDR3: TGTGCCAGCAGTTATGCCGCGACAGCGCTCTACAATGAGCAGTTCTTC. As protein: CASSYAATALYNEQFF.

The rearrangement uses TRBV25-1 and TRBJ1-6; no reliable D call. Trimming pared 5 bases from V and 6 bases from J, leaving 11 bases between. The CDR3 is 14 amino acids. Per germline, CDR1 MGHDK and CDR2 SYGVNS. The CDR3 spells CASSPGFRNSPLHF. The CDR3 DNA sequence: TGTGCCAGCAGTCCGGGATTCCGTAATTCACCCCTCCACTTT.

In DNA, the CDR3 is TGTGCCAGCAGTTACTCCGGGGGCAATCAGCCCCAGCATTTT. This sequence encodes CASSYSGGNQPQHF. The V and J genes are TRBV6-6 and TRBJ1-5; D not resolved. Trimming stripped 0 bases from V and 2 bases from J, with 5 bases between. The germline gives CDR1 MNHNY, CDR2 SVGAGI (reference sequence). CDR3 length: 14 amino acids.